Below, 13 T cell receptor beta chains from the same sample are listed, as sequenced in a study of regulatory T cells in long-lasting Graves disease. The time point was: persistent/refractory GD, antithyroid drugs over 5 years with positive TRAb. Construction of the TCR library relied on RNA isolated from PBMCs. HTBI primers from iRepertoire and Arm-PCR of CDR3 regions yielded the TCR beta libraries. TCRdb ran MiXCR on the multiplex PCR reads and lists one entry per CDR3 protein. The sample includes hundreds of thousands of distinct CDR3 sequences, under 25% seen only once; the top ten take 13%. Material: peripheral blood mononuclear cells (PBMCs), obtained when the disease was refractory, from a patient treated with antithyroid drugs. The source is a female donor with Graves disease.

The chain has TRBV7-3 and TRBJ2-1; TRBD2 might be the D (6 bases). The germline V and J ends were trimmed by 5 bases and 10 bases, with 15 bases remaining between them. This CDR3 is 13 amino acids long. Germline CDR1 SGHTA, CDR2 FQGTGA. The CDR3 loop is CASSQTRIGEQFF. In DNA, the CDR3 is TGTGCCAGCAGCCAGACTAGGATTGGAGAGCAGTTCTTC.

This chain connects TRBV6-5 to TRBJ2-1; D uncertain. V was pared by 0 bases and J by 6 bases, with 12 bases between. The CDR3 totals 15 residues. Germline loops: CDR1 MNHEY, CDR2 SVGAGI. Written as DNA, the CDR3 is TGTGCCAGCAGTTACTCGAGCGTCTCTGCCAATGAGCAGTTCTTC. Translation: CASSYSSVSANEQFF.

In this sample, this clonotype turned up many times. The V and J genes are TRBV28 and TRBJ1-1; D is undetermined. The CDR3 extends over 14 amino acids. From germline, CDR1 is MDHEN and CDR2 SYDVKM. Trimming removed 6 bases at V and 1 base at J, with 12 bases between. CDR3 sequence (DNA): TGTGCCAGCAGGTACCGTATGGGGAACACTGAAGCTTTCTTT. It is translated as CASRYRMGNTEAFF.

A word on this clonotype: A far larger clone lies a single base away; this is likely a read error. The chain is built from TRBV7-9 and TRBJ2-2, with 7 bases aligning to TRBD2. Germline V gene data show CDR1 as SEHNR and CDR2 as FQNEAQ (reference sequence). The CDR3 is made up of 13 amino acids. CDR3 loop: CASSWKSGGGLFF. The CDR3 DNA sequence: TGTGCCAGCAGCTGGAAGAGTGGCGGGGGGCTGTTTTTT. The full variable domain, its missing parts supplied by reference TRBV7-9 and TRBJ2-2, is DTGVSQNPRHKITKRGQNVTFRCDPISEHNRLYWYRQTLGQGPEFLTYFQNEAQLEKSRLLSDRFSAERPKGSFSTLEIQRTEQGDSAMYLCASSWKSGGGLFFGEGSRLTVL.

CDR3 DNA sequence: TGCGCCAGCAGCTCCGGAGGGGTTGCCATGAACACTGAAGCTTTCTTT. Translation: CASSSGGVAMNTEAFF. The chain employs TRBV5-1 and TRBJ1-1; TRBD1 might be the D (5 bases). The V gene lost 3 bases and the J gene lost 0 bases, with 15 bases spanning the gap. Germline V gives CDR1 SGHRS, CDR2 YFSETQ. The CDR3 spans 16 residues.

J is TRBJ2-5 and V is TRBV10-3, with D tentatively TRBD1 (5 bases). The V and J ends lost 5 bases and 2 bases respectively, with 15 bases between them. This CDR3 comprises 15 residues. Per the germline V gene, CDR1 is ENHRY and CDR2 is SYGVKD. CDR3 sequence reads: CAISPGNPQQETQYF. CDR3 sequence (DNA): TGTGCCATCAGTCCAGGGAACCCCCAACAAGAGACCCAGTACTTC.

This chain links TRBV28 with TRBJ2-1, with D unclear. The CDR3 is made up of 15 amino acids. With 4 bases removed from V and 2 bases from J, the gap between germline ends came to 12 bases. Germline V gene data show CDR1 as MDHEN and CDR2 as SYDVKM. The CDR3 region is CASSSEEGPYNEQFF. CDR3 DNA: TGTGCCAGCAGTTCGGAAGAAGGGCCCTACAATGAGCAGTTCTTC.

This chain links TRBV20-1 with TRBJ2-5; TRBD1 is a possible D gene (5 bases). Germline V gives CDR1 DFQATT, CDR2 SNEGSKA (reference sequence). Trimming shortened V by 3 bases and J by 5 bases, and 19 bases separated the two germline ends. This CDR3 has 15 residues. The CDR3 DNA is TGCAGTGCTAGCCCTGGATCCAGGGATTGGGAGACCCAGTACTTC. This sequence encodes CSASPGSRDWETQYF.

This clonotype was seen ten or more times. The CDR3 loop is CAGIGTSGRGETQYF. For the CDR3, the DNA is TGTGCCGGGATCGGGACTAGCGGGAGGGGTGAGACCCAGTACTTC. V usage is TRBV2 and J usage is TRBJ2-5, with 16 bases lining up with TRBD2. The CDR3 consists of 15 residues. The V gene end was trimmed by 11 bases and the J gene end by 5 bases; junction bases not matched to a gene: 8. Germline V CDR1 and CDR2: SNHLY, FYNNEI.

The genes are TRBV4-1 and TRBJ2-7; 10 bases fit TRBD2. The CDR3 sequence is 16 residues long. Trimming took 0 bases from V and 3 from J; bases not matched to a gene: 5. CDR1 MGHRA and CDR2 YSYEKL come from the germline V gene. The CDR3, as DNA: TGCGCCAGCAGCCAAGAAGTAGCGGGAGGCATCTACGAGCAGTACTTC. Translating it yields CASSQEVAGGIYEQYF.

This clonotype has a handful of counts. The CDR3 spells CASSQDLPLVSANYGYTF. The CDR3 bases are TGCGCCAGCAGCCAAGATCTCCCTCTTGTATCAGCTAACTATGGCTACACCTTC. This chain links TRBV4-3 with TRBJ1-2, with D hard to call. V lost 0 bases to trimming and J lost 0 bases, with 17 bases between them. The germline CDR1 and CDR2 sequences are LGHNA and YSLEER. The CDR3 is 18 residues long.

The chain links TRBV7-9 to TRBJ2-2; D may be TRBD1 (5 bases). Trimming took off 5 bases at V and 1 base at J, with 14 bases between the two ends. Germline values: CDR1 SEHNR, CDR2 FQNEAQ (reference sequence). The CDR3 is made up of 16 amino acids. This CDR3 is CASSRWSRENTGELFF. In nucleotides, the CDR3 is TGTGCCAGCAGCCGCTGGTCCAGGGAGAACACCGGGGAGCTGTTTTTT.

This clonotype was seen many times. The rearrangement joins TRBV28 to TRBJ1-5, with D possibly matching TRBD1 (5 bases). The germline CDR1 and CDR2 sequences are MDHEN and SYDVKM. V dropped 3 bases and J dropped 7 bases, with 10 bases sitting between them. The CDR3 totals 13 residues. CDR3: CASSLPGSQPQHF. Here the CDR3 DNA reads TGTGCCAGCAGTTTGCCAGGGTCCCAGCCCCAGCATTTT. Supplemented by reference TRBV28 and TRBJ1-5, the full variable domain reads DVKVTQSSRYLVKRTGEKVFLECVQDMDHENMFWYRQDPGLGLRLIYFSYDVKMKEKGDIPEGYSVSREKKERFSLILESASTNQTSMYLCASSLPGSQPQHFGDGTRLSIL.